This TCR beta chain was identified during a study of blood T cell repertoires in COVID-19. At the level of the study: T cells, B-cell-depleted T cells, or PBMCs provided the cDNA or gDNA that served as material.

How the authors handled the data: Estimated nucleated cell counts came from reference gene primer amplification. The protocol was immunoSEQ multiplex PCR, while the TCRdb copy is restricted to in-frame clones and leaves out a portion. The DNA gave D and trimming, while V, J and clone size come from that table. The sample holds approximately 150,000 clones; about 86% are singletons and the top ten take 7% to 10%. This TCR derives from a human donor in a cohort sampled during active COVID-19. The sequenced material came from peripheral blood.

The CDR3 here is CASSLPGSYGYTF. The CDR3 region has the DNA TGTGCCAGCAGTTTACCAGGATCTTATGGCTACACCTTC. The chain uses TRBV28 and TRBJ1-2; no clear D gene. The CDR3 extends over 13 amino acids. Germline V gives CDR1 MDHEN, CDR2 SYDVKM. Trimming removed 2 bases at V and 5 bases at J, with 9 bases between.